This T cell receptor (beta chain) was sequenced for a study of T cell repertoires in cytomegalovirus infection (dated by TCRdb to the late 2010s). About the full investigation: The HLA type of each donor mattered for the analysis, because public TCR beta signatures pointed to carriage of CMV infection along with the matching HLA type. What the study reported, not specific to this receptor: The ex vivo response was dominated by HLA-C-restricted CMV-specific TCR beta clonotypes, which also provided the single most frequent clonotype in two of eight donors. In both this cohort and an independent roughly 350-donor cohort, the cumulative frequency of public TCR beta family members distinguished carriers of CMV infection plus the relevant HLA type.

The reads were generated on an Illumina HiSeq 1500. The raw public reads went through TCRdb reprocessing: fastp at Q25, MiXCR clone calling, in-frame beta chains kept. Here each entry gathers all rows of one CDR3 protein and keeps the most common genes and DNA. This sample gives approximately 630,000 distinct CDR3 sequences in total; about 24% of them show up just once. Of the sample, around 8% is held by the ten largest clones. With regard to this clonotype: Its antigen is currently not known. Per-base quality was not reported, and no clone a single base away is much larger than it.

Trimming removed 0 bases from V and 12 bases from J, leaving 12 bases between the germline ends. From the cysteine up to the phenylalanine, the CDR3 has a length of 13 residues. The DNA shown is the 39-base CDR3, in frame from base 1. For CDR1 and CDR2, the germline V gene (reference sequence) lists MNHNY and SVGAGI. The sequence is built from TRBV6-6 and TRBJ2-1, with an unclear D gene assignment. The sample was CD8+ T cells from PBMCs. This receptor was taken from a human donor in good health (CMV status not recorded). Some clones in this sample may be carry-over from other donors' samples. The nucleotides are TGTGCCAGCAGTTACTCGACGGCACTCCGGCAGTTCTTC. This gives the protein CASSYSTALRQFF.